The 24 T cell receptor beta chains given below trace back to one sample, sequenced in a study of cytomegalovirus exposure and HLA in healthy donors. The PCR employed 60 Vbeta primers together with 13 Jbeta primers. Method: immunoSEQ multiplex PCR; TCRdb's copy keeps in-frame clones and lacks some. The sample yields 150,000 to 200,000 clones, 70% to 85% seen once. Input material: PBMCs. All receptors come from a woman aged 25 to 39 in good health and CMV-seronegative.

This chain uses TRBV25-1 with TRBJ1-3, with 8 positions matching TRBD1. The germline V gene has CDR1 MGHDK and CDR2 SYGVNS. The ends lost 1 base at V and 4 bases at J; junction bases unmatched: 6. The length of the CDR3 is 16 residues. CDR3 bases: TGTGCCAGCAGTGAATGGCAGGGGGCACGCGGAAACACCATATATTTT. It codes for CASSEWQGARGNTIYF.

This clone has just a few counts. The V and J genes are TRBV19 and TRBJ2-2; D is perhaps TRBD2 (5 bases). The germline V gene has CDR1 LNHDA and CDR2 SQIVND (reference sequence). CDR3 length equals 15 residues. V lost 3 bases and J 7 bases, leaving 15 bases between the germline ends. CDR3 region: CASSILLGEGGELFF. The CDR3 DNA reads as TGTGCCAGTAGTATCCTCCTTGGTGAGGGCGGGGAGCTGTTTTTT.

The rearrangement links TRBV7-6 to TRBJ2-7; 11 nucleotides match TRBD2. Germline lookup yields CDR1 SGHVS and CDR2 FNYEAQ. This CDR3 spans 17 amino acids. V was clipped by 1 base and J by 4 bases; unmatched bases: 9. The CDR3 DNA follows: TGTGCCAGCAGCTTAGGACTAGCGGGATTCATGGTTTACGAGCAGTACTTC. Protein: CASSLGLAGFMVYEQYF.

The V gene is TRBV29-1, the J gene TRBJ2-5; the match to TRBD2 covers 12 bases. The CDR3 runs 18 residues. Trimming at V came to 3 bases and at J to 0 bases, leaving 11 bases not matched to a gene. Germline V CDR1 and CDR2: SQVTM, ANQGSEA. The CDR3, as DNA: TGCAGCGTTGATGGCGCTAGCGGGAGGGCTGGAAACCAAGAGACCCAGTACTTC. Residues: CSVDGASGRAGNQETQYF.

The gene calls are TRBV5-1 and TRBJ1-4, with 10 bases aligning to TRBD1. CDR1 and CDR2 (germline): SGHRS, YFSETQ. The V gene end was trimmed by 3 bases and the J gene end by 8 bases; junction bases not matched to a gene: 7. The CDR3 is 15 amino acids. The CDR3 loop is CASSWGGTGEEKLFF. DNA of the CDR3: TGCGCCAGCAGCTGGGGTGGGACAGGGGAAGAAAAACTGTTTTTT.

This rearrangement joins TRBV11-2 to TRBJ1-6; D is undetermined. V was shortened by 3 bases and J by 0 bases, with 12 bases between the two germline ends. The CDR3 spans 17 residues. Germline-derived CDR1 and CDR2 are SGHAT and FQNNGV. CDR3 region: CASSLLETSSYNSPLHF. For the CDR3, the DNA is TGTGCCAGCAGCTTGCTGGAGACGAGCTCCTATAATTCACCCCTCCACTTT.

The CDR3 DNA sequence: TGTGCCATCAGTGGGGACAGTAAGAACACTGAAGCTTTCTTT. It encodes CAISGDSKNTEAFF. V is TRBV10-3 and J is TRBJ1-1; 7 bases match TRBD1. From germline, CDR1 is ENHRY and CDR2 SYGVKD. The CDR3 runs to 14 residues. Trimming removed 4 bases from V and 1 base from J; junction bases left unmatched: 3.

In this sample, this clone turned up a few times. V is TRBV29-1 and J is TRBJ1-2; 7 bases agree with TRBD1. J gave up 7 bases and V 6 bases, and 8 bases lay outside the gene matches. This CDR3 has 12 residues. CDR1 is SQVTM, CDR2 ANQGSEA, per germline. CDR3 DNA sequence: TGCAGCGTCCGAACAGGGGCGGGTGGCTACACCTTC. Residues: CSVRTGAGGYTF. The full variable domain, completed using reference TRBV29-1 and TRBJ1-2, is SAVISQKPSRDICQRGTSLTIQCQVDSQVTMMFWYRQQPGQSLTLIATANQGSEATYESGFVIDKFPISRPNLTFSTLTVSNMSPEDSSIYLCSVRTGAGGYTFGSGTRLTVV.

The chain couples TRBV4-1 to TRBJ2-7; 9 nucleotides line up with TRBD1. This CDR3 contains 15 residues. CDR1 is MGHRA, CDR2 YSYEKL, per germline. J lost 6 bases, V lost 1 base, and 7 bases had no gene match. The CDR3 loop is CASSQGFATGGEQYF. In DNA, the CDR3 is TGCGCCAGCAGCCAAGGGTTCGCGACAGGGGGCGAGCAGTACTTC.

J is TRBJ1-2 and V is TRBV30, with 9 bases fitting TRBD1. J lost 2 bases, V lost 5 bases, and 12 bases had no gene match. Per the germline V gene, CDR1 is GTSNPN and CDR2 is SVGIG (reference sequence). There are 16 residues in the CDR3. The CDR3 region is CAWGGLRTGGNYGYTF. The CDR3 bases are TGTGCCTGGGGGGGGTTGCGAACAGGGGGCAACTATGGCTACACCTTC.

The V gene is TRBV2, the J gene TRBJ2-7; 7 nucleotides agree with TRBD1. The germline V gene encodes CDR1 SNHLY and CDR2 FYNNEI. The CDR3 length is 13 residues. Trimming removed 7 bases from V and 7 bases from J; junction bases left unmatched: 10. The CDR3 coding sequence is TGTGCCAGCAAAAGACAGGGCCCTCGGGAGCAGTACTTC. Translating it yields CASKRQGPREQYF.

This chain connects TRBV4-2 to TRBJ2-7; the match to TRBD2 covers 8 bases. V was pared by 4 bases and J by 5 bases, with 7 bases of the junction left unmatched. Germline V lookup: CDR1 LGHNA, CDR2 YNFKEQ. The CDR3 length is 14 residues. The CDR3 DNA reads TGTGCCAGCAGCCTTTCTAGCGGGTACCACGAGCAGTACTTC. Amino acid sequence: CASSLSSGYHEQYF.

V usage is TRBV28 and J usage is TRBJ1-4; 11 nucleotides match TRBD1. CDR1 MDHEN and CDR2 SYDVKM come from the germline V gene. CDR3 length equals 17 residues. J was trimmed by 0 bases and V by 3 bases; bases with no gene match: 3. CDR3 in DNA: TGTGCCAGCAGTTTTTGGGGACAGGGGGCAACTAATGAAAAACTGTTTTTT. Its translation is CASSFWGQGATNEKLFF.

CDR3 nucleotide sequence: TGTGCCAGTAGTATACAGGCCTTCTCTGGAAACACCATATATTTT. Translating it yields CASSIQAFSGNTIYF. This rearrangement joins TRBV19 to TRBJ1-3; no clear D gene. The germline V gene has CDR1 LNHDA and CDR2 SQIVND (reference sequence). V was clipped by 2 bases and J by 0 bases, with 8 bases between them. The CDR3 extends over 15 amino acids.

V usage is TRBV5-1 and J usage is TRBJ1-2; a possible D gene is TRBD1 (6 bases). Trimming cost V 0 bases and J 4 bases, with 13 bases left between them. The germline CDR1 and CDR2 sequences are SGHRS and YFSETQ. This CDR3 region has 15 residues. The CDR3: CASSLDLTGTYGYTF. CDR3 bases: TGCGCCAGCAGCTTGGACTTGACAGGAACCTATGGCTACACCTTC.

V is TRBV7-6 and J is TRBJ2-7; 7 bases align to TRBD1. CDR1 SGHVS and CDR2 FNYEAQ come from the germline V gene. Trimming removed 4 bases from V and 4 bases from J; junction bases left unmatched: 4. The CDR3 is 13 residues long. The CDR3 DNA is TGTGCCAGCAGCTACGACAGGGTTTACGAGCAGTACTTC. This sequence encodes CASSYDRVYEQYF. Filled out from reference TRBV7-6 and TRBJ2-7, the complete variable domain reads GAGVSQSPRYKVTKRGQDVALRCDPISGHVSLYWYRQALGQGPEFLTYFNYEAQQDKSGLPNDRFSAERPEGSISTLTIQRTEQRDSAMYRCASSYDRVYEQYFGPGTRLTVT.

The count of this clone is one. The chain employs TRBV7-6 and TRBJ1-1; tentative D call: TRBD1 (5 bases). With 3 bases removed from V and 1 base from J, the gap between germline ends came to 12 bases. The CDR3 consists of 15 residues. Germline loops: CDR1 SGHVS, CDR2 FNYEAQ. In DNA, the CDR3 is TGTGCCAGCAGCTTGACGCCCGGGGGGAACACTGAAGCTTTCTTT. It yields the protein CASSLTPGGNTEAFF.

The V and J genes are TRBV6-6 and TRBJ2-5; tentatively, D is TRBD2 (6 bases). CDR1 and CDR2 (germline): MNHNY, SVGAGI (reference sequence). V lost 4 bases and J 1 base, leaving 13 bases between the germline ends. This CDR3 is built from 15 residues. The CDR3: CASSSGGGSQETQYF. DNA for the CDR3: TGTGCCAGCAGTTCAGGTGGGGGGTCCCAAGAGACCCAGTACTTC.

V and J are TRBV4-2 and TRBJ2-7, with D uncertain. Germline values: CDR1 LGHNA, CDR2 YNFKEQ. This CDR3 spans 14 amino acids. V lost 0 bases, J lost 6 bases, and 12 bases lay in between. CDR3 region: CASSQEYPTGEQYF. CDR3 coding DNA: TGTGCCAGCAGCCAAGAGTACCCAACGGGCGAGCAGTACTTC.

The chain carries TRBV29-1 and TRBJ2-7, with no clear D. This CDR3 has 13 amino acids. V lost 0 bases, J lost 3 bases, and 9 bases lay in between. Germline lookup yields CDR1 SQVTM and CDR2 ANQGSEA. The DNA of the CDR3 is TGCAGCGTTGAAGATGCCGTACTCTACGAGCAGTACTTC. It specifies CSVEDAVLYEQYF.

J is TRBJ1-4 and V is TRBV7-8; TRBD1 matches at 7 bases. Germline assignment: CDR1 SGHVS and CDR2 FQNEAQ. V dropped 1 base and J dropped 8; count of bases not matched to a gene: 13. CDR3 length: 17 residues. Here the CDR3 reads CASSLVGAGQGGEKLFF. CDR3 sequence (DNA): TGTGCCAGCAGCTTAGTAGGAGCTGGGCAGGGGGGCGAAAAACTGTTTTTT.

The chain has TRBV7-8 and TRBJ1-1, with TRBD1 matching 8 bases. CDR3 length: 17 amino acids. Trimming cost V 0 bases and J 3 bases; bases outside gene matches: 9. From germline, CDR1 is SGHVS and CDR2 FQNEAQ. The CDR3 sequence is CASSLAPRDRGDTEAFF. In DNA, the CDR3 is TGTGCCAGCAGCTTAGCGCCCAGAGACAGGGGAGACACTGAAGCTTTCTTT.

J is TRBJ1-1 and V is TRBV2; D unresolved. V lost 5 bases and J lost 6, with 16 bases in between. This CDR3 contains 14 residues. From germline, CDR1 is SNHLY and CDR2 FYNNEI. The CDR3 DNA is TGTGCCAGCAGTCGCGGGAGCGGAAGACCTGAAGCTTTCTTT. It is translated as CASSRGSGRPEAFF.

This chain joins TRBV7-3 and TRBJ2-1; D unresolved. The CDR3 length is 14 residues. Trimming stripped 8 bases from V and 0 bases from J, with 11 bases between. Germline V lookup: CDR1 SGHTA, CDR2 FQGTGA. This chain's CDR3 is CASSTGSSYNEQFF. The CDR3 DNA follows: TGTGCCAGCTCGACGGGTAGCTCCTACAATGAGCAGTTCTTC.